The sequence of this TCR beta chain was determined in a study of blood T cell repertoires in COVID-19. Study-wide context: PBMCs, B-cell-depleted T cells, or T cells were the source of the cDNA or gDNA that made up the material.

With 4 bases clipped from V and 8 bases from J, the junction kept 8 bases outside the gene matches. The CDR3 is 15 residues long. In germline, CDR1 is LGHNT, CDR2 FRNRAP. Original methodology: Reference gene primer amplification in the assay estimated nucleated cell counts. Libraries were prepared by immunoSEQ multiplex PCR; TCRdb keeps only in-frame clonotypes and omits some of them. The DNA was the basis for D and trimming; V, J and clone size are from that table. In the table there are around 200,000 clones, roughly 89% of which are singletons. Participants were aged about 18 to 100 years from about two dozen US areas. Categorization into cohorts depended on clinical history that participants reported.

This clonotype was sampled from a middle-aged woman with acute COVID-19. J is TRBJ2-1 and V is TRBV12-5; 10 bases fit TRBD2. What was sequenced was PBMCs or T cells enriched from blood (not recorded which). In DNA, the CDR3 is TGTGCTAGTGGTTCCAGCGGGGGGGCGGCGGATGAGCAGTTCTTC. It translates to CASGSSGGAADEQFF.